This T cell receptor (beta chain) was found in a study of shared clonotypes between healthy human individuals. At the level of the study: In total, the donors were a couple of women and a few men aged 18 to 49.

Produced via immunoSEQ multiplex PCR; TCRdb's table is partial and in-frame only. The table records about 2.1 million clones, about 93% of them present only once. Trimming shortened V by 5 bases and J by 1 base, and 11 bases separated the two germline ends. The germline V gene encodes CDR1 SQVTM and CDR2 ANQGSEA. This CDR3 region has 14 residues. Positive CCR7 selection of CD45RO-negative cells yielded the naive CD8 cells, and terminally differentiated effector memory CD45RA+ cells were excluded. None of the donors, who were healthy HIV-negative adults, had recently had acute infections or vaccinations.

V usage is TRBV29-1 and J usage is TRBJ2-2; D not resolved. The source material was naive CD8+ T cells from PBMCs. This TCR was sampled from a young man in good health. Some clones in this sample may be carry-over from other donors' samples. The CDR3 loop reads CSVWGSENTGELFF. CDR3 bases: TGCAGCGTTTGGGGAAGCGAGAACACCGGGGAGCTGTTTTTT.